A selection of T cell receptor beta chains follows, all from one sample in a study of T cell changes during pregnancy in multiple sclerosis. Assay used: immunoSEQ multiplex PCR; TCRdb lists only in-frame clones, some missing. The repertoire holds 70,000 to 95,000 clones, around 93% seen once, with about 2.5% in the top ten. Here the sequenced sample was peripheral blood, taken in the second trimester of pregnancy. The receptors shown here come from a female donor with multiple sclerosis, enrolled in a pregnancy study. The CDR3 runs from the conserved cysteine through the conserved F or W. The D gene is left open where the match is weak. Clone size is given for some rows only: seen once, a few or many times, or a class if the clone is expanded.

clone size | D gene | J gene | V gene | CDR3 protein | CDR3 DNA
- | - | TRBJ1-5 | TRBV5-4 | CASGLHEGKQHF | TGTGCCAGCGGACTTCATGAGGGAAAGCAGCATTTT
- | TRBD1 | TRBJ2-7 | TRBV27 | CASRPGTVGTYEQYF | TGTGCCAGCAGGCCCGGGACAGTGGGAACCTACGAGCAGTACTTC
- | - | TRBJ2-5 | TRBV9 | CASSAEGLIQETQYF | TGTGCCAGCAGCGCAGAGGGCCTAATTCAGGAGACCCAGTACTTC
- | TRBD1 | TRBJ1-2 | TRBV4-2 | CASSQMGQTINYGYTF | TGTGCCAGCAGCCAAATGGGACAGACGATTAACTATGGCTACACCTTC
- | TRBD1 | TRBJ2-7 | TRBV2 | CAWTGGQGYEQYF | TGTGCCTGGACTGGGGGACAGGGGTACGAGCAGTACTTC
few | - | TRBJ2-7 | TRBV10-3 | CAISKTYEQYF | TGTGCCATCAGCAAAACCTACGAGCAGTACTTC
once | TRBD1 | TRBJ1-1 | TRBV11-2 | CASSPESRGRAAFF | TGTGCCAGCAGCCCAGAGAGTAGGGGGCGAGCAGCTTTCTTT
- | TRBD1 | TRBJ2-7 | TRBV13 | CASSLGQSTPYEQYF | TGTGCCAGCAGCCTGGGACAGAGCACCCCCTACGAGCAGTACTTC
- | TRBD1 | TRBJ1-5 | TRBV6-1 | CASSGGQGLPLVQPQHF | TGTGCCAGCAGTGGAGGACAGGGGTTACCCCTGGTGCAGCCCCAGCATTTT
- | - | TRBJ1-1 | TRBV28 | CAITDRRGAFF | TGTGCCATCACGGACAGACGGGGCGCTTTCTTT
- | TRBD1 | TRBJ1-4 | TRBV18 | CASSATGSATNEKLFF | TGTGCCAGCTCAGCGACAGGGAGTGCAACTAATGAAAAACTGTTTTTT
- | TRBD1 | TRBJ1-2 | TRBV2 | CASNEVVTGGVGYGYTF | TGTGCCAGCAATGAAGTGGTGACAGGGGGCGTCGGCTATGGCTACACCTTC
- | - | TRBJ1-5 | TRBV19 | CASRTTGSDQPQHF | TGTGCCAGTAGGACCACAGGGTCGGATCAGCCCCAGCATTTT
- | - | TRBJ2-7 | TRBV27 | CASSLSHSYEQYF | TGTGCCAGCAGTCTGTCACACTCCTACGAGCAGTACTTC
- | - | TRBJ2-1 | TRBV10-2 | CASRGDDYYNEQFF | TGCGCCAGCAGGGGCGATGATTATTACAATGAGCAGTTCTTC
- | TRBD1 | TRBJ2-7 | TRBV2 | CASRKTGGAYEQYF | TGTGCCAGCAGAAAAACAGGGGGCGCCTACGAGCAGTACTTC
- | - | TRBJ1-5 | TRBV2 | CASSRDFINQPQHF | TGTGCCAGCAGTCGGGATTTCATCAATCAGCCCCAGCATTTT
- | TRBD2 | TRBJ2-2 | TRBV4-2 | CASSQDPGLAVNTGELFF | TGTGCCAGCAGCCAAGATCCCGGACTAGCGGTGAACACCGGGGAGCTGTTTTTT
- | TRBD1 | TRBJ1-3 | TRBV6-5 | CASSGWDRAGNTIYF | TGTGCCAGCAGTGGCTGGGACAGGGCTGGAAACACCATATATTTT
- | - | TRBJ2-6 | TRBV5-8 | CASSQVDTFSGANVLTF | TGTGCCAGCAGCCAGGTTGACACCTTCTCTGGGGCCAACGTCCTGACTTTC
- | - | TRBJ2-2 | TRBV4-1 | CASSHPLGGPYTGELFF | TGCGCCAGCAGCCACCCACTCGGAGGGCCGTACACCGGGGAGCTGTTTTTT
- | - | TRBJ2-7 | TRBV6-5 | CASSLGAGAYEQYF | TGTGCCAGCAGCCTAGGGGCTGGAGCCTACGAGCAGTACTTC
- | - | TRBJ1-2 | TRBV28 | CASSLPTVRANYGYTF | TGTGCCAGCAGTTTACCGACAGTGAGAGCTAACTATGGCTACACCTTC
- | - | TRBJ2-1 | TRBV5-1 | CASSQFHSGYEQFF | TGCGCCAGCAGCCAGTTCCATTCAGGCTATGAGCAGTTCTTC
- | TRBD1 | TRBJ2-5 | TRBV5-1 | CASSLQGVGETQYF | TGCGCCAGCAGCTTGCAGGGGGTTGGAGAGACCCAGTACTTC
- | TRBD2 | TRBJ2-2 | TRBV10-1 | CASGGGTGELFF | TGCGCCTCGGGCGGGGGTACCGGGGAGCTGTTTTTT
- | TRBD1 | TRBJ2-3 | TRBV7-2 | CASSWDRTDTQYF | TGTGCCAGCAGCTGGGACAGGACAGATACGCAGTATTTT
- | - | TRBJ2-7 | TRBV5-5 | CASSLGLDSSTYEQYF | TGTGCCAGCAGCTTAGGGCTTGACAGTTCTACCTACGAGCAGTACTTC
- | TRBD1 | TRBJ1-4 | TRBV19 | CASSQGQGGEKLFF | TGTGCCAGTAGCCAGGGACAGGGTGGGGAAAAACTGTTTTTT
once | - | TRBJ1-1 | TRBV9 | CASSVEGAVDTEAFF | TGTGCCAGCAGCGTAGAAGGAGCGGTCGACACTGAAGCTTTCTTT
- | - | TRBJ1-3 | TRBV9 | CASSSGDNFVTIYF | TGTGCCAGCAGCTCCGGGGACAATTTCGTAACCATATATTTT
- | - | TRBJ1-5 | TRBV6-5 | CASSADQVQPQHF | TGTGCCAGCAGTGCCGACCAGGTTCAGCCCCAGCATTTT
- | - | TRBJ1-1 | TRBV27 | CASSGSSRLTEAFF | TGTGCCAGCAGTGGCTCGAGCCGACTCACTGAAGCTTTCTTT
- | - | TRBJ2-3 | TRBV18 | CASSPPGGTDTQYF | TGTGCCAGCTCACCACCAGGGGGCACAGATACGCAGTATTTT
- | TRBD2 | TRBJ2-2 | TRBV5-1 | CASSLAWTSLDTGELFF | TGCGCCAGCAGCTTGGCGTGGACTAGCCTAGACACCGGGGAGCTGTTTTTT
- | - | TRBJ2-7 | TRBV21-1 | CASSKGIGDSYEQYF | TGTGCCAGCAGCAAAGGCATCGGGGACTCCTACGAGCAGTACTTC
- | - | TRBJ1-4 | TRBV11-2 | CASTLFQRETNEKLFF | TGTGCCAGCACCCTATTCCAGCGGGAGACTAATGAAAAACTGTTTTTT
- | - | TRBJ1-1 | TRBV18 | CASSPLQGSKSTEAFF | TGTGCCAGCTCACCATTGCAGGGAAGTAAGTCCACTGAAGCTTTCTTT
- | - | TRBJ1-1 | TRBV7-9 | CASSATGNGTEAFF | TGTGCCAGCAGCGCTACCGGGAATGGCACTGAAGCTTTCTTT
- | TRBD1 | TRBJ1-2 | TRBV5-8 | CASIRRDRGFYGYTF | TGTGCCAGCATACGGCGCGACAGGGGATTTTATGGCTACACCTTC
- | - | TRBJ2-2 | TRBV6-5 | CASSPSTGNTGELFF | TGTGCCAGCAGCCCGTCGACAGGGAACACCGGGGAGCTGTTTTTT
once | TRBD2 | TRBJ2-5 | TRBV7-9 | CASSLRGVETQYF | TGTGCCAGCAGCTTGCGGGGGGTAGAGACCCAGTACTTC
- | TRBD1 | TRBJ2-5 | TRBV7-3 | CASSYTTGGETQYF | TGTGCCAGCAGCTATACGACAGGGGGAGAGACCCAGTACTTC
- | - | TRBJ1-4 | TRBV20-1 | CSVGEREKLFF | TGCAGTGTCGGAGAACGGGAAAAACTGTTTTTT
- | - | TRBJ1-1 | TRBV19 | CASSIVGSNTEAFF | TGTGCCAGTAGTATAGTTGGGAGCAACACTGAAGCTTTCTTT
once | TRBD1 | TRBJ1-5 | TRBV18 | CASSPRDRGNQPQHF | TGTGCCAGCTCACCACGGGACAGGGGCAATCAGCCCCAGCATTTT
- | - | TRBJ2-2 | TRBV6-4 | CASSDSLDTGELFF | TGTGCCAGCAGTGACTCGCTAGACACCGGGGAGCTGTTTTTT
- | - | TRBJ2-7 | TRBV18 | CASSPRPFPLEQYF | TGTGCCAGCTCACCCAGGCCATTCCCCCTCGAGCAGTACTTC
- | TRBD2 | TRBJ2-1 | TRBV7-6 | CASSFGLVVDEQFF | TGTGCCAGCAGCTTCGGACTAGTTGTCGATGAGCAGTTCTTC
- | - | TRBJ2-2 | TRBV30 | CAWSVLGELFF | TGTGCCTGGAGTGTACTCGGGGAGCTGTTTTTT
- | - | TRBJ2-4 | TRBV9 | CASSAPTESVQYF | TGTGCCAGCAGCGCTCCCACCGAGTCGGTTCAGTACTTC
- | TRBD2 | TRBJ2-1 | TRBV15 | CATSRGGRYQKNEQFF | TGTGCCACCAGCAGAGGCGGGAGATATCAGAAGAATGAGCAGTTCTTC
- | - | TRBJ2-7 | TRBV30 | CAWSALYGGYEQYF | TGTGCCTGGAGCGCCCTGTACGGGGGATACGAGCAGTACTTC
few | - | TRBJ1-3 | TRBV27 | CASRGLISGNTIYF | TGTGCCAGCAGGGGACTGATCTCTGGAAACACCATATATTTT
- | - | TRBJ1-1 | TRBV2 | CASSVQGNTEAFF | TGTGCCAGCAGTGTACAGGGGAACACTGAAGCTTTCTTT
- | TRBD2 | TRBJ2-3 | TRBV9 | CASSVSLPSGATDTQYF | TGTGCCAGCAGCGTATCCTTGCCCAGCGGGGCCACAGATACGCAGTATTTT
- | TRBD1 | TRBJ2-5 | TRBV6-5 | CASSYAPGQIRGTQYF | TGTGCCAGCAGTTACGCTCCGGGACAGATAAGAGGGACCCAGTACTTC
- | - | TRBJ1-6 | TRBV7-3 | CASSLNSMDSPLHF | TGTGCCAGCAGCTTAAACTCGATGGATTCACCCCTCCACTTT
- | - | TRBJ1-1 | TRBV13 | CASSPPGGSTEAFF | TGTGCCAGCAGCCCCCCGGGAGGGAGCACTGAAGCTTTCTTT